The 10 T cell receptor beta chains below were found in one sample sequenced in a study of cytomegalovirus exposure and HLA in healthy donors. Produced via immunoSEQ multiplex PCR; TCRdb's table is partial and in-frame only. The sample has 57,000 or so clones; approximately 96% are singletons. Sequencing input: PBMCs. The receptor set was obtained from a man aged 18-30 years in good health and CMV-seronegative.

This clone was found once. For the CDR3, the DNA is TGCAGCGTTGATTCATCGGGATCTTCCTACGAGCAGTACTTC. It specifies CSVDSSGSSYEQYF. The V gene is TRBV29-1, the J gene TRBJ2-7; maybe TRBD2 (5 bases). CDR3 length equals 14 residues. Trimming removed 3 bases from V and 1 base from J, with 13 bases in between. Looked up from germline, CDR1 is SQVTM and CDR2 is ANQGSEA.

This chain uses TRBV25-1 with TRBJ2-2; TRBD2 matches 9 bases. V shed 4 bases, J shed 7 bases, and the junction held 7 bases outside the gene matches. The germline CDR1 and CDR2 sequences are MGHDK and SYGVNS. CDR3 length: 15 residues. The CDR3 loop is CASSGTSADHGELFF. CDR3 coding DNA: TGTGCCAGCAGTGGGACTAGCGCCGACCACGGGGAGCTGTTTTTT.

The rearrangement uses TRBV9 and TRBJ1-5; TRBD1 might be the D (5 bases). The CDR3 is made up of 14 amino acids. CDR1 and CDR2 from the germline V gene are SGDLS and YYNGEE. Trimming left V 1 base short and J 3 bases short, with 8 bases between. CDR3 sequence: CASSVTGANQPQHF. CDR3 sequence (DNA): TGTGCCAGCAGCGTAACTGGGGCCAATCAGCCCCAGCATTTT.

The CDR3 DNA is TGTGCCAGCAGCTCCAGAAGAGACAGGGGGGTTGAAAAACTGTTTTTT. Amino acid sequence: CASSSRRDRGVEKLFF. V gene TRBV7-2 combines with J gene TRBJ1-4; TRBD1 agrees at 9 bases. The V segment lost 4 bases and the J segment 7 bases; nucleotides outside the gene matches: 10. Germline V gene lookup returns CDR1 SGHTA and CDR2 FQGNSA. This CDR3 contains 16 residues.

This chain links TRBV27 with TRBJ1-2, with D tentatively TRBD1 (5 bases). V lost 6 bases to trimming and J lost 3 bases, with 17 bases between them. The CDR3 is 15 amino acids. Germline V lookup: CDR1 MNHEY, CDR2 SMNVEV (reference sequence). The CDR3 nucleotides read TGTGCCAGCAGCACCCCCTCGTCAGGGCACTATGGCTACACCTTC. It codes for CASSTPSSGHYGYTF.

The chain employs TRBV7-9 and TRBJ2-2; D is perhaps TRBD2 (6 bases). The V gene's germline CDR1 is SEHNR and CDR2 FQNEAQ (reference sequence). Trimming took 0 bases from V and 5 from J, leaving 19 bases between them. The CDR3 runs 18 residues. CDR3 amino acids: CASSLAPWGRKETGELFF. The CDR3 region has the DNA TGTGCCAGCAGCTTAGCGCCTTGGGGGAGGAAGGAAACCGGGGAGCTGTTTTTT.

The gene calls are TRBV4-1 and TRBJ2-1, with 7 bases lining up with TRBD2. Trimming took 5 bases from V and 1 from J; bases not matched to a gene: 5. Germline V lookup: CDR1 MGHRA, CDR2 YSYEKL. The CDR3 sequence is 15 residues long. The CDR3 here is CASSFPGGSYNEQFF. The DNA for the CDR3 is TGCGCCAGCAGCTTTCCCGGGGGGTCCTACAATGAGCAGTTCTTC.

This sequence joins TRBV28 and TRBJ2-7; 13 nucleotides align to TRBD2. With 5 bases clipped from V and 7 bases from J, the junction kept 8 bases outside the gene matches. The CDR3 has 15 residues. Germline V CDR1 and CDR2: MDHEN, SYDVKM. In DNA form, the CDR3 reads TGTGCCAGCAGTGGGGGGACTAGCGGGACACCAGAGCAGTACTTC. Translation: CASSGGTSGTPEQYF.

DNA of the CDR3: TGCAGCGTCCTTAGCGGAGCAGCCTACGAGCAGTACTTC. This codes for CSVLSGAAYEQYF. The chain links TRBV29-1 to TRBJ2-7; a possible D gene is TRBD2 (6 bases). Germline CDR1 SQVTM, CDR2 ANQGSEA. The V gene lost 6 bases and the J gene lost 2 bases, with 14 bases spanning the gap. The CDR3 spans 13 residues.

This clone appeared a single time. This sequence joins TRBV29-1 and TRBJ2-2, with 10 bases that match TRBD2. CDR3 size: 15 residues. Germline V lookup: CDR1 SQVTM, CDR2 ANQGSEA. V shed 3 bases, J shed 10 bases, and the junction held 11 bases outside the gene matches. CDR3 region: CSVDGSGRGPKELFF. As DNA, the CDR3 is TGCAGCGTTGATGGCAGCGGGAGGGGGCCTAAGGAGCTGTTTTTT.